The 21 T cell receptor beta chains below were found in one sample sequenced in a study of shared clonotypes between healthy human individuals. The method was immunoSEQ multiplex PCR; TCRdb's version includes in-frame clones alone and lacks a portion of them. Here the sample spans around 2,100,000 clones, approximately 94% being singletons. Naivety among CD8 cells was defined by CD45RO negativity and positive CCR7 selection, thereby excluding terminally differentiated effector memory CD45RA+ cells. Sequenced material: naive CD8+ T cells sorted from blood. The receptors were gathered from a man aged 18 to 30 in good health.

The chain is built from TRBV6-1 and TRBJ2-7; D is ambiguous. V shed 8 bases and J shed 5 bases, with 13 bases lying between them. The germline CDR1 and CDR2 sequences are MNHNS and SASEGT. The CDR3 covers 12 residues. CDR3 nucleotide sequence: TGTGCCAGCTGTTGGGGTGGGGACGAGCAGTACTTC. Translation: CASCWGGDEQYF.

This clone appeared once. Written as DNA, the CDR3 is TGTGCCAGCAGCTTAGGTGGGGGGGAGGATGAGCAGTTCTTC. Amino acids: CASSLGGGEDEQFF. The rearrangement uses TRBV11-2 and TRBJ2-1, with 7 bases fitting TRBD2. V gave up 1 base and J gave up 8 bases; unmatched junction bases: 5. This CDR3 region has 14 residues. Germline CDR1 and CDR2: SGHAT and FQNNGV.

CDR3 bases: TGTGCCAGCAGTTTGGGTAGGACAGGCTATGGCTACACCTTC. Translation gives CASSLGRTGYGYTF. The chain joins TRBV27 to TRBJ1-2; 7 bases align to TRBD1. The ends lost 3 bases at V and 4 bases at J; junction bases unmatched: 5. The CDR3 consists of 14 residues. Germline V CDR1 and CDR2: MNHEY, SMNVEV (reference sequence).

This chain joins TRBV13 and TRBJ2-7, with 7 bases matching TRBD1. Germline CDR1 is PRHDT and CDR2 is FYEKMQ (reference sequence). V was pared by 4 bases and J by 3 bases, with 6 bases of the junction left unmatched. The CDR3 spans 14 residues. The CDR3 bases are TGTGCCAGCAGCTCATGGGACAGTTTCTACGAGCAGTACTTC. As protein: CASSSWDSFYEQYF.

This chain joins TRBV19 and TRBJ2-6; D possibly matches TRBD1 or TRBD2 (5 bases each). CDR1 and CDR2 from the germline V gene are LNHDA and SQIVND (reference sequence). V lost 3 bases, J lost 1 base, and 13 bases lay in between. This CDR3 spans 17 amino acids. CDR3: CASSIGTLWSGANVLTF. DNA of the CDR3: TGTGCCAGTAGTATTGGGACCCTATGGTCTGGGGCCAACGTCCTGACTTTC.

Comment on this clone: Other nucleotide sequences from this sample produce the same CDR3. The V call is TRBV11-2, the J call TRBJ2-3; weak D call: TRBD2 (5 bases). The CDR3 length is 12 residues. The V gene's germline CDR1 is SGHAT and CDR2 FQNNGV. V was trimmed by 4 bases and J by 3 bases, leaving 5 bases between them. In DNA form, the CDR3 reads TGTGCCAGCAGCTCGGGGACAGATACGCAGTATTTT. Amino acid sequence: CASSSGTDTQYF.

Of note for this clone: The sample holds other DNA sequences that translate to the same CDR3. CDR3 DNA sequence: TGTGCCAGTAGTATCGGGACAGGAGATCAGCCCCAGCATTTT. Protein sequence: CASSIGTGDQPQHF. The rearrangement uses TRBV19 and TRBJ1-5, with 8 bases identical to TRBD1. Per the germline V gene, CDR1 is LNHDA and CDR2 is SQIVND (reference sequence). With 3 bases clipped from V and 5 bases from J, the junction kept 3 bases outside the gene matches. CDR3 size: 14 residues.

The CDR3 spells CASSPTPAGPRGNTGELFF. The DNA for the CDR3 is TGTGCCAGCAGCCCCACCCCGGCCGGGCCACGCGGGAACACCGGGGAGCTGTTTTTT. The V call is TRBV4-2, the J call TRBJ2-2; D is unresolved. This CDR3 spans 19 amino acids. Germline lookup yields CDR1 LGHNA and CDR2 YNFKEQ. Trimming removed 4 bases at V and 1 base at J, with 22 bases between.

This sequence joins TRBV5-4 and TRBJ2-7, with 11 bases identical to TRBD1. The CDR3 extends over 15 amino acids. Trimming took 5 bases from V and 4 from J; bases not matched to a gene: 8. Germline assignment: CDR1 SGHNT and CDR2 YYREEE (reference sequence). The CDR3 DNA is TGTGCCAGCAGAGCCGGGACAGGGGGTCGGTACGAGCAGTACTTC. Translating gives CASRAGTGGRYEQYF.

This chain joins TRBV6-5 and TRBJ1-1; maybe TRBD1 (5 bases). Looked up from germline, CDR1 is MNHEY and CDR2 is SVGAGI. This CDR3 is 15 amino acids long. V shed 0 bases and J shed 1 base, with 9 bases lying between them. CDR3 protein: CASSYSGPPNTEAFF. CDR3 nucleotide sequence: TGTGCCAGCAGTTACTCGGGACCGCCGAACACTGAAGCTTTCTTT.

The genes are TRBV2 and TRBJ2-1; the match to TRBD2 covers 9 bases. The germline V gene has CDR1 SNHLY and CDR2 FYNNEI. The V and J ends lost 2 bases and 9 bases, in that order; junction bases with no gene match: 2. The CDR3 is made up of 13 amino acids. The CDR3 loop is CASSETSGFEQFF. The CDR3 region has the DNA TGTGCCAGCAGTGAAACTAGCGGGTTTGAGCAGTTCTTC.

This chain connects TRBV28 to TRBJ1-2, with 7 bases aligning to TRBD1. Germline CDR1 is MDHEN and CDR2 is SYDVKM. The CDR3 spans 13 residues. The ends lost 6 bases at V and 8 bases at J; junction bases unmatched: 9. The chain's CDR3 is CASSETGDWGYTF. DNA of the CDR3: TGTGCCAGCAGCGAAACAGGGGACTGGGGCTACACCTTC.

This chain connects TRBV7-8 to TRBJ1-3; D is ambiguous. There are 13 residues in the CDR3. The germline CDR1 and CDR2 sequences are SGHVS and FQNEAQ. Trimming took off 5 bases at V and 0 bases at J, with 5 bases between the two ends. The CDR3 DNA reads TGTGCCAGCAGCCCGACCTCTGGAAACACCATATATTTT. It translates to CASSPTSGNTIYF.

The chain uses TRBV7-6 and TRBJ2-1, with D hard to call. V lost 5 bases to trimming and J lost 0 bases, with 8 bases between them. This CDR3 comprises 14 residues. Germline lookup yields CDR1 SGHVS and CDR2 FNYEAQ. The CDR3, as DNA: TGTGCCAGCAGCCTCGAAAGCTCCTACAATGAGCAGTTCTTC. This sequence encodes CASSLESSYNEQFF.

The rearrangement links TRBV5-6 to TRBJ2-1, with TRBD2 matching 10 bases. This CDR3 is built from 15 residues. Germline V CDR1 and CDR2: SGHDT, YYEEEE. V was pared by 4 bases and J by 6 bases, with 7 bases of the junction left unmatched. The CDR3 reads CASSQPSGGINEQFF. As DNA, the CDR3 is TGTGCCAGCAGCCAACCTAGCGGGGGAATCAATGAGCAGTTCTTC.

On this clone itself: The same CDR3 arises from other DNA sequences in this sample as well. This chain joins TRBV27 and TRBJ2-7; weak D call: TRBD1 (6 bases). Between the trimmed V and J ends, which lost 2 bases and 4 bases, there was a span of 6 bases. The germline V gene encodes CDR1 MNHEY and CDR2 SMNVEV (reference sequence). The CDR3 consists of 12 residues. The CDR3: CASSLRGYEQYF. DNA of the CDR3: TGTGCCAGCAGTTTAAGGGGGTACGAGCAGTACTTC.

The rearrangement uses TRBV29-1 and TRBJ2-3; D uncertain. V lost 2 bases and J 3 bases, leaving 9 bases between the germline ends. Germline V gene data show CDR1 as SQVTM and CDR2 as ANQGSEA. CDR3 length: 13 amino acids. The CDR3 spells CSVEPESTDTQYF. DNA for the CDR3: TGCAGCGTTGAACCCGAGAGTACAGATACGCAGTATTTT.

A remark on this clone: An end of the junction differs from the germline gene, which may be a read error. The CDR3 loop is CSVEGTGPEQCF. Here the CDR3 DNA reads TGCAGCGTTGAGGGGACAGGGCCCGAGCAGTGCTTC. The chain employs TRBV29-1 and TRBJ2-7; 9 positions agree with TRBD1. The CDR3 has 12 residues. CDR1 is SQVTM, CDR2 ANQGSEA, per germline.

This clone was found once. The V and J genes are TRBV28 and TRBJ1-1; perhaps TRBD1 as D (5 bases). Per the germline V gene, CDR1 is MDHEN and CDR2 is SYDVKM. Trimming left V 3 bases short and J 0 bases short, with 14 bases between. The CDR3 loop spans 16 amino acids. This CDR3 is CASSLGYWGVNTEAFF. Written as DNA, the CDR3 is TGTGCCAGCAGTTTGGGATACTGGGGGGTGAACACTGAAGCTTTCTTT.

This clone was detected once. The rearrangement joins TRBV5-1 to TRBJ1-4, with D possibly matching TRBD1 (6 bases). Germline values: CDR1 SGHRS, CDR2 YFSETQ. The CDR3 runs 15 residues. Trimming removed 1 base from V and 7 bases from J, with 14 bases in between. CDR3 region: CASSLMGQDLEKLFF. The DNA of the CDR3 is TGCGCCAGCAGCTTGATGGGACAAGATCTTGAAAAACTGTTTTTT.

The sample holds one count of this clone. The V gene is TRBV11-2, the J gene TRBJ2-1; 8 positions agree with TRBD1. Germline CDR1 SGHAT, CDR2 FQNNGV. The CDR3 runs to 17 residues. Losses at the gene ends were 5 bases for V and 0 bases for J; bases not matched to a gene: 9. CDR3 DNA sequence: TGTGCCAGCAGCAGACAGGGGCCGTTCAGCTCCTACAATGAGCAGTTCTTC. Translating it yields CASSRQGPFSSYNEQFF. Drawing the rest from reference TRBV11-2 and TRBJ2-1, the complete variable domain is EAGVAQSPRYKIIEKRQSVAFWCNPISGHATLYWYQQILGQGPKLLIQFQNNGVVDDSQLPKDRFSAERLKGVDSTLKIQPAKLEDSAVYLCASSRQGPFSSYNEQFFGPGTRLTVL.